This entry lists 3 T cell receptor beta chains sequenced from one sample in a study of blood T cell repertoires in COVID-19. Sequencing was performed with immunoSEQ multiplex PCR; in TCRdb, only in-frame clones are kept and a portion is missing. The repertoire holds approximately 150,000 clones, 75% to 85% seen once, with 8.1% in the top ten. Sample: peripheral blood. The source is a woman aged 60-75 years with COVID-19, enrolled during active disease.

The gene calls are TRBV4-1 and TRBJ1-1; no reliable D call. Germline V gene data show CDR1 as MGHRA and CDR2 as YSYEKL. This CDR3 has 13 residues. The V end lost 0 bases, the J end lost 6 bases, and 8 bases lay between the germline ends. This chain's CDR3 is CASSQDPGSEAFF. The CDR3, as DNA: TGCGCCAGCAGCCAAGATCCCGGGTCTGAAGCTTTCTTT.

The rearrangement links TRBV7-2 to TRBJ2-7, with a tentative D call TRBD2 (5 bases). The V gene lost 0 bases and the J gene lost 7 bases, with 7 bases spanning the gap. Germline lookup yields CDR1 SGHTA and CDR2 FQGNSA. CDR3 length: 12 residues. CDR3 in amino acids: CASSLAQREQYF. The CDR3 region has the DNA TGTGCCAGCAGCTTAGCACAGCGGGAGCAGTACTTC.

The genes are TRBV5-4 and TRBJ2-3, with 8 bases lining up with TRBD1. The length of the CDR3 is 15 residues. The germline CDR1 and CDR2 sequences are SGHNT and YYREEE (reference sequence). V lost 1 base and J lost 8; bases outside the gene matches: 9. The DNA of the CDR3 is TGTGCCAGCAGCTTGCCGGCCCCGGGACAGGCTACGCAGTATTTT. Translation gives CASSLPAPGQATQYF.